What follows are 24 T cell receptor beta chains derived from one specimen sequenced in a study of OX40 agonist ivuxolimab in advanced cancers. Here immunoSEQ multiplex PCR was the method, and the copy in TCRdb shows in-frame clones only, minus some. The sample consists of 15,000 to 20,000 clones, roughly 84% of them appearing once. The source material was CD4+ or CD8+ T cells sorted from blood, sampled in a trial of the OX40 agonist ivuxolimab. These TCRs come from an adult with an advanced solid tumor such as melanoma, head and neck, liver or kidney cancer.

The chain has TRBV27 and TRBJ2-7; 8 bases are shared with TRBD1. CDR1 and CDR2 (germline): MNHEY, SMNVEV (reference sequence). CDR3 size: 14 residues. V shed 7 bases, J shed 2 bases, and the junction held 7 bases outside the gene matches. The CDR3 here is CASNRAGGPYEQYF. The CDR3 region has the DNA TGTGCCAGCAATAGGGCAGGGGGCCCCTACGAGCAGTACTTC.

This chain joins TRBV11-2 and TRBJ2-7, with 9 positions matching TRBD1. The CDR3 covers 13 residues. The germline CDR1 and CDR2 sequences are SGHAT and FQNNGV. Unmatched junction bases numbered 2, after V lost 5 bases and J lost 3 bases. The CDR3 sequence: CASSPTGGYEQYF. The CDR3 nucleotides read TGTGCCAGCAGCCCGACAGGGGGCTACGAGCAGTACTTC.

The rearrangement links TRBV28 to TRBJ1-4, with D unclear. The CDR3 extends over 12 amino acids. Looked up from germline, CDR1 is MDHEN and CDR2 is SYDVKM. Trimming removed 3 bases at V and 7 bases at J, with 6 bases between. CDR3 DNA sequence: TGTGCCAGCAGTTTGTTCGGTGAAAAACTGTTTTTT. Translated: CASSLFGEKLFF.

The chain has TRBV6-1 and TRBJ2-2, with 7 bases aligning to TRBD2. The V gene's germline CDR1 is MNHNS and CDR2 SASEGT. There are 15 residues in the CDR3. V shed 10 bases, J shed 0 bases, and the junction held 8 bases outside the gene matches. CDR3 DNA: TGTGCCACCCGGGGGGTCGCCTCGAACACCGGGGAGCTGTTTTTT. It codes for CATRGVASNTGELFF.

The chain is built from TRBV6-6 and TRBJ2-7, with no clear D. The ends were cut back, 8 bases at V and 5 bases at J, with 19 bases in the middle. In germline, CDR1 is MNHNY, CDR2 SVGAGI (reference sequence). This CDR3 contains 14 residues. This CDR3 is CASRPVTVLHEQYF. The CDR3 region has the DNA TGTGCCAGCCGTCCCGTCACAGTACTCCACGAGCAGTACTTC.

This clone showed up just a few times. J is TRBJ1-3 and V is TRBV2; D not certain. Deletions cut 5 bases from V and 2 bases from J, with 10 bases between. Germline V gives CDR1 SNHLY, CDR2 FYNNEI. The CDR3 loop spans 14 amino acids. The CDR3 sequence: CASSRSLTGNTIYF. The CDR3 nucleotides are TGTGCCAGCAGTAGATCCTTAACTGGAAACACCATATATTTT.

This chain joins TRBV7-6 and TRBJ2-2; 8 positions match TRBD1. After removal of 1 base from V and 5 bases from J, the junction contained 6 bases not matched to a gene. The germline CDR1 and CDR2 sequences are SGHVS and FNYEAQ. This CDR3 is 16 amino acids long. The CDR3: CASSLGSRGPTGELFF. CDR3 coding DNA: TGTGCCAGCAGCTTAGGGTCCAGGGGGCCAACCGGGGAGCTGTTTTTT.

This rearrangement joins TRBV25-1 to TRBJ2-3, with 9 bases that match TRBD1. CDR3 length: 14 residues. CDR1 is MGHDK and CDR2 is SYGVNS in the germline V gene. V gave up 5 bases and J gave up 4 bases; unmatched junction bases: 4. DNA for the CDR3: TGTGCCAGCAGTCAACAGGGGGCGTCAGATACGCAGTATTTT. This sequence encodes CASSQQGASDTQYF.

This chain joins TRBV18 and TRBJ1-3, with 10 nucleotides matching TRBD1. V was clipped by 3 bases and J by 4 bases; unmatched bases: 6. This CDR3 has 16 residues. Germline-derived CDR1 and CDR2 are KGHSH and LQKENI. The CDR3 DNA reads as TGTGCCAGCTCACCCCAGACAGGGGGCTCGGGAAACACCATATATTTT. This codes for CASSPQTGGSGNTIYF. Based on the CDR3 plus reference TRBV18 and TRBJ1-3, the full variable domain is NAGVMQNPRHLVRRRGQEARLRCSPMKGHSHVYWYRQLPEEGLKFMVYLQKENIIDESGMPKERFSAEFPKEGPSILRIQQVVRGDSAAYFCASSPQTGGSGNTIYFGEGSWLTVV.

The CDR3 loop is CAISISSNEQYF. The DNA of the CDR3 is TGTGCCATCAGTATTTCTAGTAACGAGCAGTACTTC. V and J are TRBV10-3 and TRBJ2-5; no reliable D call. The DNA matches TRBJ2-7 better at its end, which makes the J call doubtful. The CDR3 length is 12 residues. Germline assignment: CDR1 ENHRY and CDR2 SYGVKD.

The gene calls are TRBV28 and TRBJ2-1, with D possibly being TRBD2 (5 bases). V was pared by 6 bases and J by 2 bases, with 11 bases between. The CDR3 has 14 residues. CDR1 is MDHEN, CDR2 SYDVKM, per germline. DNA of the CDR3: TGTGCCAGCAGAGAGAGGGCCACCTACAATGAGCAGTTCTTC. This sequence encodes CASRERATYNEQFF. The complete variable domain, with remaining parts taken from reference TRBV28 and TRBJ2-1, reads DVKVTQSSRYLVKRTGEKVFLECVQDMDHENMFWYRQDPGLGLRLIYFSYDVKMKEKGDIPEGYSVSREKKERFSLILESASTNQTSMYLCASRERATYNEQFFGPGTRLTVL.

This clone occurred once. The chain carries TRBV2 and TRBJ1-5; D ambiguous. Germline V gene lookup returns CDR1 SNHLY and CDR2 FYNNEI. V was cut by 7 bases and J by 3 bases, with 16 bases left in between. This CDR3 has 15 amino acids. The CDR3 reads CASTTNGWSNQPQHF. The CDR3 DNA sequence: TGTGCCAGCACCACCAACGGGTGGTCCAATCAGCCCCAGCATTTT.

The chain recombines TRBV6-1 with TRBJ2-7; D remains ambiguous. Germline loops: CDR1 MNHNS, CDR2 SASEGT. The V and J ends lost 5 bases and 5 bases respectively, with 7 bases between them. The CDR3 has 11 residues. CDR3 region: CASSQVNEQYF. CDR3 nucleotide sequence: TGTGCCAGCAGTCAGGTGAACGAGCAGTACTTC.

This chain links TRBV27 with TRBJ1-2; D might be TRBD1 (5 bases). CDR3 length equals 13 residues. The V and J ends lost 5 bases and 5 bases respectively, with 12 bases between them. Per germline, CDR1 MNHEY and CDR2 SMNVEV (reference sequence). The CDR3, as DNA: TGTGCCAGCAGTATCGGGACCGCTTATGGCTACACCTTC. As protein: CASSIGTAYGYTF.

This clone has just one count. V is TRBV7-2 and J is TRBJ1-5; a possible D gene is TRBD1 (5 bases). CDR3 length equals 15 residues. Trimming removed 5 bases from V and 0 bases from J, with 11 bases in between. Germline-derived CDR1 and CDR2 are SGHTA and FQGNSA. CDR3 in DNA: TGTGCCAGCAGCCCCGGGGGGGTTAGCAATCAGCCCCAGCATTTT. This codes for CASSPGGVSNQPQHF.

In its sample, this clone was seen once. The rearrangement links TRBV19 to TRBJ2-2; TRBD1 matches 9 bases. CDR1 and CDR2 from the germline V gene are LNHDA and SQIVND (reference sequence). This CDR3 has 17 amino acids. V lost 9 bases, J lost 6 bases, and 17 bases stayed unmatched. The CDR3 protein is CASSRGRTGALAGELFF. The CDR3 region has the DNA TGTGCCAGCAGTCGAGGCCGGACAGGGGCCCTCGCCGGGGAGCTGTTTTTT.

The chain employs TRBV18 and TRBJ2-7; 7 bases fit TRBD2. V shed 5 bases and J 3 bases; nucleotides not matched to a gene: 7. The CDR3 runs 14 residues. Germline CDR1 is KGHSH and CDR2 is LQKENI. The CDR3 spells CASSSSSGLYEQYF. The CDR3 DNA follows: TGTGCCAGCTCATCTTCTAGCGGACTCTACGAGCAGTACTTC. Full variable domain (remainder filled in from reference TRBV18 and TRBJ2-7): NAGVMQNPRHLVRRRGQEARLRCSPMKGHSHVYWYRQLPEEGLKFMVYLQKENIIDESGMPKERFSAEFPKEGPSILRIQQVVRGDSAAYFCASSSSSGLYEQYFGPGTRLTVT.

In this sample, this clone turned up once. The rearrangement uses TRBV10-3 and TRBJ2-2; D is possibly TRBD1 (6 bases). The CDR3 runs to 14 residues. The V and J ends lost 6 bases and 6 bases respectively, with 14 bases between them. Germline V gene lookup returns CDR1 ENHRY and CDR2 SYGVKD. CDR3 protein: CAIRSLKGAGELFF. CDR3 nucleotides: TGTGCCATCAGATCTCTTAAGGGGGCCGGGGAGCTGTTTTTT.

This clone was seen once. The gene calls are TRBV5-4 and TRBJ1-1; tentative D call: TRBD1 (6 bases). V lost 0 bases and J 8 bases, leaving 14 bases between the germline ends. This CDR3 is 14 amino acids long. Germline CDR1 and CDR2: SGHNT and YYREEE (reference sequence). This chain's CDR3 is CASSLESGQGEAFF. CDR3 nucleotides: TGTGCCAGCAGCTTGGAAAGTGGTCAGGGGGAAGCTTTCTTT.

The chain couples TRBV4-3 to TRBJ1-2, with a weak D call TRBD1 (5 bases). The CDR3 consists of 15 residues. Germline V CDR1 and CDR2: LGHNA, YSLEER. Trimming pared 0 bases from V and 6 bases from J, leaving 14 bases between. The CDR3 DNA is TGCGCCAGCAGCCAAGACAGCCGGGACTTTGATGGCTACACCTTC. This gives the protein CASSQDSRDFDGYTF.

The rearrangement uses TRBV27 and TRBJ2-1; D unclear. The CDR3 spans 14 residues. V was trimmed by 9 bases and J by 4 bases, leaving 16 bases between them. Germline assignment: CDR1 MNHEY and CDR2 SMNVEV (reference sequence). In DNA, the CDR3 is TGTGCCAGGACCGGGCTGGGGAATTACAATGAGCAGTTCTTC. This gives the protein CARTGLGNYNEQFF.

The chain has TRBV2 and TRBJ1-5; TRBD1 matches at 7 bases. With V trimmed by 5 bases and J by 0 bases, 4 bases remained unmatched. The CDR3 is 15 residues long. Germline values: CDR1 SNHLY, CDR2 FYNNEI. This CDR3 reads CASSWDSYSNQPQHF. The CDR3 DNA reads TGTGCCAGCAGTTGGGACAGCTATAGCAATCAGCCCCAGCATTTT.

The chain is built from TRBV6-5 and TRBJ2-4; D gene uncertain. V was pared by 7 bases and J by 0 bases, with 10 bases between. There are 14 residues in the CDR3. Germline-derived CDR1 and CDR2 are MNHEY and SVGAGI. Here the CDR3 DNA reads TGTGCCAGCAAGTTTAGCCAAGCCAAAAACATTCAGTACTTC. It translates to CASKFSQAKNIQYF.

CDR3 sequence reads: CARDRTPGEQYF. CDR3 DNA sequence: TGTGCCAGGGACAGGACTCCGGGCGAGCAGTACTTC. This chain uses TRBV27 with TRBJ2-7; 7 bases line up with TRBD1. V gave up 9 bases and J gave up 6 bases; unmatched junction bases: 8. Germline V gene sequence: CDR1 MNHEY, CDR2 SMNVEV (reference sequence). The CDR3 loop spans 12 amino acids.